The entry below describes one T cell receptor (beta chain). Its antigen is not yet known. No much larger clonotype is one base removed from it; base qualities were not supplied. Receptor amplification or capture employed the immunoSEQ multiplex PCR assay. What TCRdb holds here is the immuneACCESS table cut down to in-frame rearrangements. Part of the clones is not present; checked against another copy, under half of the missing clones reflect an unresolved V gene, and the others are unexplained. The sample table shows some 130,000 clones, and roughly 86% are seen once. Around 6.9% of the sample rests with the top ten. The data stem from a study of control samples from healthy donors and cancer patients (TCRdb year 2020). At the junction V is shortened by 4 bases and J by 5 bases; bases outside the gene matches: 8. Spanning cysteine to phenylalanine, the CDR3 consists of 14 amino acids. CDR3 DNA is the only sequence kept; it has 42 bases, read in frame from the first base. The germline V gene gives CDR1 as SGHRS and CDR2 as YFSETQ.

The chain links TRBV5-1 with TRBJ1-2; TRBD1 lines up with 7 middle nucleotides. The specimen was PBMCs. The TCR originated in a man between 45 and 60 years old with head and neck cancer. The base sequence is TGCGCCAGCAGCCCAGGGGACAGATTATATGGCTACACCTTC. Protein translation: CASSPGDRLYGYTF.